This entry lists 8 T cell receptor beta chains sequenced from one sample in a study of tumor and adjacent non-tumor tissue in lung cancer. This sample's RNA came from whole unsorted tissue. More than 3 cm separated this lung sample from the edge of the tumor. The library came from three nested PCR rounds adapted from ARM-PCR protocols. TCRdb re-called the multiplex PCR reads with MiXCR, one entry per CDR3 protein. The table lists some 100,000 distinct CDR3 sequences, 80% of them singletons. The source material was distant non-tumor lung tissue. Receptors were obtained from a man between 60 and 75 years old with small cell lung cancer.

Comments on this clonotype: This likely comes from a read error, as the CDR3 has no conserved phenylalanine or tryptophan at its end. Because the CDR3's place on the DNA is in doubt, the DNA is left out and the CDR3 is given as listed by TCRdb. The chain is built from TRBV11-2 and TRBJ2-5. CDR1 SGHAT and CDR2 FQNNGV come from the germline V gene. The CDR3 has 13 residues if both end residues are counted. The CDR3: CTSSLGIKETQHY.

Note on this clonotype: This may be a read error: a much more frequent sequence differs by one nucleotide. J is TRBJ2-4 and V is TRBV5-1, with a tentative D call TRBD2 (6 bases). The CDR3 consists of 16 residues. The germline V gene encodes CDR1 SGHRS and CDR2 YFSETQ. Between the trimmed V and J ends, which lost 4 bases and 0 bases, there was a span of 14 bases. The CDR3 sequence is CASSANQGLAKNIQYF. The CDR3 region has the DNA TGCGCCAGCAGCGCAAATCAGGGACTAGCCAAAAACATTCAGTACTTC.

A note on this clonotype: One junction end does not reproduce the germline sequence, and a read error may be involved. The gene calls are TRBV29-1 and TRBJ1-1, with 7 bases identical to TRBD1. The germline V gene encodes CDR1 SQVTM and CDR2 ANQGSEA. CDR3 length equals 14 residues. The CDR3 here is CNVKEDRMGTEAFF. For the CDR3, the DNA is TGCAACGTTAAGGAGGACAGGATGGGCACTGAAGCTTTCTTT.

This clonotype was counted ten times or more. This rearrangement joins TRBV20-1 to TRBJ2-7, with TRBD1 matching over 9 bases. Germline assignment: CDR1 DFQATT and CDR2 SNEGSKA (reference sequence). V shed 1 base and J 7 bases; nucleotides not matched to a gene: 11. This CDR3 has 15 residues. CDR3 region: CSARVLDRGSWEQYF. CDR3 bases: TGCAGTGCTAGAGTCCTGGACAGGGGTTCGTGGGAGCAGTACTTC.

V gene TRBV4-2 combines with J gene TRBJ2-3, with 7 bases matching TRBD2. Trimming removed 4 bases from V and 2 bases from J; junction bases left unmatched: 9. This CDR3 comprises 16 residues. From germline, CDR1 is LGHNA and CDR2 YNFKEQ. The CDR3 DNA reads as TGTGCCAGCAGCCTTCTTACTAGCGTTAACACAGATACGCAGTATTTT. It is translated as CASSLLTSVNTDTQYF.

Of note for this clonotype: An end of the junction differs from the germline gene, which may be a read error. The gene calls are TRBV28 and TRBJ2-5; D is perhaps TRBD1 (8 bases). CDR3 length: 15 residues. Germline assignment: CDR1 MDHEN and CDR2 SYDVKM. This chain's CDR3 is CVSRTNRGGRETHYF. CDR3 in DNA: TGTGTCAGCAGAACAAACAGGGGGGGGCGGGAGACCCACTATTTC.

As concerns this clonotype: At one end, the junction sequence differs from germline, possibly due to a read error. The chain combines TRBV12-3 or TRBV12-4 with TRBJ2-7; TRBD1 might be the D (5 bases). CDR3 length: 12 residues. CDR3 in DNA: TGTGCCAGCTGTTGGGGCGGATACGAGCAGTACTTT. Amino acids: CASCWGGYEQYF.

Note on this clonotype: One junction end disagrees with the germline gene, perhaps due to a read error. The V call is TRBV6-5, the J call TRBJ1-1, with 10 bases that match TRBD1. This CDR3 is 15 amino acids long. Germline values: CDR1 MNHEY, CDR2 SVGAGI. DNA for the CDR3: TGTGCCAGCAATTACGGACAGGGGGGAAACACTGAAGCTTTCTTT. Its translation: CASNYGQGGNTEAFF.